The entry that follows covers one T cell receptor (beta chain) sequence. What it binds is not known. There are 17 residues in the CDR3. CDR1 and CDR2 (germline): SGDLS, YYNGEE. V shed 0 bases and J 0 bases; nucleotides not matched to a gene: 5. This sample was included in a study of OX40 agonist ivuxolimab in advanced cancers. Broader study findings: Partial responders at 0.1-3.0 mg/kg showed near-lowest clonal expansion. Both CD4+ and CD8+ T cell populations in blood had undergone clonal expansion by week 6 at 0.1 to 3.0 mg/kg.

Only in-frame clones appear in the TCRdb table, and some are missing; sequencing was by immunoSEQ multiplex PCR. In the table there are about 110,000 clones, about 91% of which are singletons. This clonotype originated in an adult with an advanced solid tumor such as melanoma, head and neck, liver or kidney cancer. The genes are TRBV9 and TRBJ2-1; TRBD2 matches at 8 bases. The input for sequencing was CD4+ or CD8+ T cells sorted from blood, taken in a trial of the OX40 agonist ivuxolimab. DNA of the CDR3: TGTGCCAGCAGCGTAGGAGGCGGGAGGACCTCCTACAATGAGCAGTTCTTC. Protein product: CASSVGGGRTSYNEQFF.